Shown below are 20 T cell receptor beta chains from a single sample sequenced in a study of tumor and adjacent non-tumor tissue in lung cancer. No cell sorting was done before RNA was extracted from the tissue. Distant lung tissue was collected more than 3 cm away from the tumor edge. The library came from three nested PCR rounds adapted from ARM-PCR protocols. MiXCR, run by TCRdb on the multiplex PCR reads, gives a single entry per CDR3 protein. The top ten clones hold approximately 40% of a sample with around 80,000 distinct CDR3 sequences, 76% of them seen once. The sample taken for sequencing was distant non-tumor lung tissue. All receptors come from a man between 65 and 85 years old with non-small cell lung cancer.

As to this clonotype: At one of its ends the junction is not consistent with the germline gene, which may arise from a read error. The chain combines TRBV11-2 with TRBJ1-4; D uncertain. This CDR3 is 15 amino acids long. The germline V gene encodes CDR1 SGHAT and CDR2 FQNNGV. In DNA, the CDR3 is TGTGCCAGCAGCTTAGAAACAAGGCGTAATGAAAAATTGTTTTTT. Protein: CASSLETRRNEKLFF.

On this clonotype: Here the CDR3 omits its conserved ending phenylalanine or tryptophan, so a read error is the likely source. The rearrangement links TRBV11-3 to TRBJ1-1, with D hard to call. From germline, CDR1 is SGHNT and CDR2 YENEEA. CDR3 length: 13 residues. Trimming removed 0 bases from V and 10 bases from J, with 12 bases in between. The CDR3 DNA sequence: TGTGCCAGCAGCTTAGATGGGGTCAGCACAGCTTTCATT. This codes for CASSLDGVSTAFI.

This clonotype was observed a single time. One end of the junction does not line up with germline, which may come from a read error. Here the CDR3 DNA reads TGTGCCAGCTGCGACAGGGAAACCTACGAGCAATACTTC. Translating it yields CASCDRETYEQYF. The chain combines TRBV28 with TRBJ2-7, with TRBD1 identical over 7 bases. Germline CDR1 is MDHEN and CDR2 is SYDVKM. CDR3 size: 13 residues.

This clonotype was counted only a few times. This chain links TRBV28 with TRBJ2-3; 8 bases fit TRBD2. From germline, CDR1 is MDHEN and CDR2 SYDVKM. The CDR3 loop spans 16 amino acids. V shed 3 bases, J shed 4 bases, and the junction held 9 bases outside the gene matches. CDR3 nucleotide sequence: TGTGCCAGCAGTTTTCTGAGCGGGAGTTTGTCAGATACGCAGTATTTT. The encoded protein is CASSFLSGSLSDTQYF.

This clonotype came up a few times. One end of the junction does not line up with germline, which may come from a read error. CDR3 in DNA: TGTGCCAGCAGCTCACTGGGCACAGGGGTTGGCGGGGAGCTGATTTTT. This codes for CASSSLGTGVGGELIF. This chain connects TRBV11-2 to TRBJ2-2, with a weak D call TRBD1 (7 bases). CDR3 length: 16 residues. Germline CDR1 SGHAT, CDR2 FQNNGV.

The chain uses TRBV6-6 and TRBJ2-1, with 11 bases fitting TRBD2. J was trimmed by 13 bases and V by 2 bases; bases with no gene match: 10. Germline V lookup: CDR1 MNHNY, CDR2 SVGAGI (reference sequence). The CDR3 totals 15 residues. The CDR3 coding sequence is TGTGCCAGCAGTTACAGGATACTAGCGGGAGCGCTCCAGTTCTTC. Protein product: CASSYRILAGALQFF.

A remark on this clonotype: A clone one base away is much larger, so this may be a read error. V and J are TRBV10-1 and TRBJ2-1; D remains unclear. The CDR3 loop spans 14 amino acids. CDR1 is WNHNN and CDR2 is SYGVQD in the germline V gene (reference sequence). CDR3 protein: CASPRTSSYDEQFF. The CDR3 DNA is TGCGCCAGCCCAAGGACGAGCTCCTACGATGAGCAGTTCTTC.

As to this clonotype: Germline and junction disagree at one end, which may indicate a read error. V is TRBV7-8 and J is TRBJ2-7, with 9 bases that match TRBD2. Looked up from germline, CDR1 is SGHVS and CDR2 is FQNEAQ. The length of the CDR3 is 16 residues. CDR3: CASGLGLASSSYEQCF. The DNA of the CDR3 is TGTGCCAGCGGCTTAGGACTAGCGAGTAGCTCCTACGAGCAGTGCTTC.

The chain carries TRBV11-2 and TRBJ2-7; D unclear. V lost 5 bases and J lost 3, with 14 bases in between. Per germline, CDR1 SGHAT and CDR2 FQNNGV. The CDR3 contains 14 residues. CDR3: CASSGENISYEQYF. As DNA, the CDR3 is TGTGCCAGCAGCGGTGAGAACATAAGCTACGAGCAGTACTTC.

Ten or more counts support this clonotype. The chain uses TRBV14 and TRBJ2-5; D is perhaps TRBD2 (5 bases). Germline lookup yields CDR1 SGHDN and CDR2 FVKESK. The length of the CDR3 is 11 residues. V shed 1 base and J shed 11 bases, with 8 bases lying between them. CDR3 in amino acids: CASSQAGKQYF. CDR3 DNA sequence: TGTGCCAGCAGCCAAGCGGGGAAACAGTACTTC.

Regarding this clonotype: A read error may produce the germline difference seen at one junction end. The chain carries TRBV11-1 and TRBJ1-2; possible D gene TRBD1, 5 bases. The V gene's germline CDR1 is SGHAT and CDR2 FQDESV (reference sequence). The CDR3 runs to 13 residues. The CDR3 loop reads CANSTGQGYGYTF. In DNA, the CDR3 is TGTGCCAACAGCACGGGGCAGGGCTATGGCTACACCTTC.

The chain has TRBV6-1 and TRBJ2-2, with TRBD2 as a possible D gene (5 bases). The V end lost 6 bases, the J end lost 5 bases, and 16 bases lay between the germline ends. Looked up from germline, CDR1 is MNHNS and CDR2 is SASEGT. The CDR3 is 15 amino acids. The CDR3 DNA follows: TGTGCCAGCAGCGAATTTAATGGGAGAACCGGGGAGCTGTTTTTT. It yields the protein CASSEFNGRTGELFF.

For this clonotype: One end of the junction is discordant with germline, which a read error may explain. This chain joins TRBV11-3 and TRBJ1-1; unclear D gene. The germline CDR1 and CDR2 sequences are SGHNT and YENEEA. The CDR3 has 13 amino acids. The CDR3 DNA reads TGTCCCACCAGCCCCCCGGCGAACACTGAAGCATTCTTT. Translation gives CPTSPPANTEAFF.

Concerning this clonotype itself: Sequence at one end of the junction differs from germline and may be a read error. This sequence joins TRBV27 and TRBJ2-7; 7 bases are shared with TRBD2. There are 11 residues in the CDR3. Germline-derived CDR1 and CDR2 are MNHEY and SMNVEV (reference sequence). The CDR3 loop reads CHPGLTYDQYF. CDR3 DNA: TGTCATCCGGGACTAACTTACGACCAGTACTTC.

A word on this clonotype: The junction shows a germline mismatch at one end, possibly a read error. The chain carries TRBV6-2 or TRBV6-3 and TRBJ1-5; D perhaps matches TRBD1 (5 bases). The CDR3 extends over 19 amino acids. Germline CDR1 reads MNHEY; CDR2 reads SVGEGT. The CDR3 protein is CVSSYSIGGTRASNQPQHF. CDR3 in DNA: TGTGTCAGCAGTTACTCGATTGGGGGTACAAGAGCGAGCAACCAGCCCCAGCATTTT.

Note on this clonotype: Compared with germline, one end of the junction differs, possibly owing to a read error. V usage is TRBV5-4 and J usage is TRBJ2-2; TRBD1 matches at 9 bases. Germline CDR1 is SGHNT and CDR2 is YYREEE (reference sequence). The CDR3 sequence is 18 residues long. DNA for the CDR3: TGTGCCAGCAGACCGCCGGGACAGGGTTTGATGAACACCGGGGAGTTGCTTTTT. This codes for CASRPPGQGLMNTGELLF.

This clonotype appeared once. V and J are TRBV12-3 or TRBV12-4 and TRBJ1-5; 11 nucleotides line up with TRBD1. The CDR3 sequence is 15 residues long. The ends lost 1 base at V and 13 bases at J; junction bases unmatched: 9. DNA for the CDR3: TGTGCCAGCAGTTTAGGGACAGGGGGCAATTTGCCTCAGCATTTT. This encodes CASSLGTGGNLPQHF.

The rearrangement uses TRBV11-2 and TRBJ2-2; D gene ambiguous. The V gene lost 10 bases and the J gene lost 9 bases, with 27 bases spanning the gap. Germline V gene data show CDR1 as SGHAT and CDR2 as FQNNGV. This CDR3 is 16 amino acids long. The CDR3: CANSVVGTWVARELFF. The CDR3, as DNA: TGTGCCAACAGTGTAGTGGGCACATGGGTTGCCCGGGAGCTGTTTTTT.

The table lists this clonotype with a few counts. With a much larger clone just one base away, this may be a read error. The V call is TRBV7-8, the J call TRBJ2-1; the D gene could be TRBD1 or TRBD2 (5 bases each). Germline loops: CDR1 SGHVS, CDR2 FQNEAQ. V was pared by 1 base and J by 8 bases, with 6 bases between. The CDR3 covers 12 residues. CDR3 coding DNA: TGTGCCAGCAGCTTAGGGGACGATGAGCAGTTCTTC. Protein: CASSLGDDEQFF.

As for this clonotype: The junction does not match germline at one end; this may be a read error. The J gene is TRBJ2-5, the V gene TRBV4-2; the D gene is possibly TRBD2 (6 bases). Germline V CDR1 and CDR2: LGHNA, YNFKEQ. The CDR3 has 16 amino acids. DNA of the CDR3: TGTGCCACCAGCCAGGTGCAATGGGACTCCCAAGAGACCCAGTACTTC. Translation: CATSQVQWDSQETQYF.